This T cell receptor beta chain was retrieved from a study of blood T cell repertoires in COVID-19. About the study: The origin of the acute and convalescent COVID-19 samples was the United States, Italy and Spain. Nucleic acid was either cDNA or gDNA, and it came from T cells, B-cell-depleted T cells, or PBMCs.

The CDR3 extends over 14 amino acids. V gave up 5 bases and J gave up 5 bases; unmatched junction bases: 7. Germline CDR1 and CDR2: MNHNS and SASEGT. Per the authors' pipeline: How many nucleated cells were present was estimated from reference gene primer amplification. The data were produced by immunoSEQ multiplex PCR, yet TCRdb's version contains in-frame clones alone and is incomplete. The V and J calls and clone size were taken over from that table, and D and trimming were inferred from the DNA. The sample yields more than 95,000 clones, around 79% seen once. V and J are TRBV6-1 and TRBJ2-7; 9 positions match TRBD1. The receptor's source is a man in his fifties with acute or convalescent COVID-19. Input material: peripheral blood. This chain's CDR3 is CASSLGQGKNEQYF. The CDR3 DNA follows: TGTGCCAGCAGTTTGGGACAGGGCAAAAACGAGCAGTACTTC.